Below are 4 T cell receptor beta chains sequenced from a single sample in a study of blood T cell repertoires in COVID-19. Method: immunoSEQ multiplex PCR; TCRdb's copy keeps in-frame clones and lacks some. The repertoire includes tens of thousands of clones, about four fifths of them detected once, and roughly 13% sits in the top ten. The material sequenced was peripheral blood. Every receptor here comes from an elderly woman with acute or convalescent COVID-19.

The gene calls are TRBV2 and TRBJ2-3, with a possible D match to TRBD2 (5 bases). The CDR3 contains 14 residues. The germline gives CDR1 SNHLY, CDR2 FYNNEI. Deletions cut 2 bases from V and 5 bases from J, with 11 bases between. The CDR3 region is CASSEQRPGDTQYF. CDR3 sequence (DNA): TGTGCCAGCAGTGAACAGCGGCCGGGAGATACGCAGTATTTT.

The chain uses TRBV3-1 (or the pseudogene TRBV3-2) and TRBJ1-2; D ambiguous. Per the germline V gene, CDR1 is LGHDT and CDR2 is YNNKEL (reference sequence). V lost 4 bases, J lost 1 base, and 7 bases lay in between. This CDR3 has 13 residues. CDR3 sequence reads: CASSLALNYGYTF. In DNA, the CDR3 is TGTGCCAGCAGCCTTGCACTTAACTATGGCTACACCTTC.

This sequence joins TRBV10-3 and TRBJ2-2, with 10 bases matching TRBD2. The CDR3 consists of 17 residues. J gave up 6 bases and V 4 bases, and 11 bases lay outside the gene matches. Per the germline V gene, CDR1 is ENHRY and CDR2 is SYGVKD. The CDR3 region is CAISGTPLAGASGELFF. For the CDR3, the DNA is TGTGCCATCAGTGGCACCCCCCTAGCGGGAGCCTCCGGGGAGCTGTTTTTT.

This rearrangement joins TRBV7-8 to TRBJ2-7; 9 bases fit TRBD2. This CDR3 has 16 residues. The V and J ends lost 2 bases and 4 bases, in that order; junction bases with no gene match: 9. The germline CDR1 and CDR2 sequences are SGHVS and FQNEAQ. The CDR3 protein is CASSLSQRSGRYEQYF. CDR3 coding DNA: TGTGCCAGCAGCTTATCTCAGAGGAGCGGGAGGTACGAGCAGTACTTC.